This T cell receptor (beta chain) was sequenced during a study of tumor-infiltrating lymphocytes in localized non-small cell lung cancer. Trimming cost V 5 bases and J 4 bases, with 11 bases left between them. The CDR3 has 13 residues. Per the germline V gene, CDR1 is SGHVT and CDR2 is SQSDAQ. Only a few counts were recorded for this clone. Clones were sequenced by immunoSEQ multiplex PCR, and TCRdb holds only the in-frame ones, with some missing. This sample has about 21,000 clones; 70% to 80% occur once, and the top ten carry roughly 3.5%. The sample comprised lung tumor tissue. This chain connects TRBV7-4 to TRBJ1-1; weak D call: TRBD1 (5 bases). The TCR comes from a human donor with non-small cell lung cancer. Here the CDR3 DNA reads TGTGCCAGCAGCCCGACTGGGGGCACTGAAGCTTTCTTT. The encoded protein is CASSPTGGTEAFF.